This TCR beta chain was sequenced for a study of shared clonotypes between healthy human individuals. Regarding the study as a whole: Generally, naive subsets came out with larger estimated richness than memory subsets.

Germline V gives CDR1 MDHEN, CDR2 SYDVKM. Trimming stripped 2 bases from V and 3 bases from J, with 4 bases between. This CDR3 contains 13 residues. About this clone itself: Its antigen is unknown.

The protocol was immunoSEQ multiplex PCR, while the TCRdb copy is restricted to in-frame clones and leaves out a portion. Among 2 million to 2.5 million clones, under 97% were seen once, and the ten largest hold roughly 0.13%. The receptor comes from a man younger than 35 in good health. The material sequenced was naive CD4+ T cells sorted from blood. The subset here: CD45RA+ positively selected. This chain uses TRBV28 with TRBJ2-2, with D unresolved. The CDR3 sequence is CASSLSHTGELFF. The CDR3 DNA reads as TGTGCCAGCAGTTTAAGTCACACCGGGGAGCTGTTTTTT.